This TCR beta chain appears in the sequencing data of a study of blood T cell repertoires in COVID-19. The CDR3 has 15 amino acids. Deletions cut 0 bases from V and 9 bases from J, with 16 bases between. Looked up from germline, CDR1 is SGDLS and CDR2 is YYNGEE. Sequencing was performed with immunoSEQ multiplex PCR; in TCRdb, only in-frame clones are kept and a portion is missing. The sample contains approximately 280,000 clones, around 88% of which appear only once. Individuals drawn from approximately 22 US areas were about 18 to 100 years old. Recovered Cohort 3 donors showed two negative PCRs, clearance, or symptom resolution.

This receptor was obtained from a woman in her 40s who had recovered from COVID-19. The genes are TRBV9 and TRBJ2-1; D is possibly TRBD1 (7 bases). The specimen sequenced was PBMCs or T cells enriched from blood (not recorded which). The CDR3 spells CASSVGELAGGEQFF. CDR3 in DNA: TGTGCCAGCAGCGTAGGGGAACTAGCAGGGGGTGAGCAGTTCTTC.